Listed below are T cell receptor beta chains from one sample, sequenced in a study of blood T cell repertoires in COVID-19. The method was immunoSEQ multiplex PCR; TCRdb's version includes in-frame clones alone and lacks a portion of them. The sample consists of roughly 250,000 clones, roughly four fifths of them appearing once. The material sequenced was peripheral blood. The receptors derive from a woman aged 55-75 years with active or convalescent COVID-19. Both conserved end residues are trimmed from each CDR3.

TRBV5-1	TRBJ1-3	ASSLEPGSSGNTIY
TRBV5-1	TRBJ2-7	ASSLGLGDEQY
TRBV28	TRBJ2-2	ASSSPSGGAPGELF
TRBV5-1	TRBJ1-2	ASSAGTGGYGYT
TRBV11-2	TRBJ2-6	ASSLTSGALSGANVLT
TRBV29-1	TRBJ1-2	SVVVRGCSYT
TRBV20-1	TRBJ2-1	SASSGGGPYNEQF
TRBV3-1/TRBV3-2	TRBJ1-2	ASSQELRQAYLSGGYT
TRBV7-3	TRBJ2-7	ASSLGGQPQYEQY
TRBV29-1	TRBJ1-2	SVASDRVYGYT
TRBV6-5	TRBJ1-6	ASNPSRGRASPLH
TRBV12-5	TRBJ2-2	ASGSQRGGHGGELF
TRBV6-6	TRBJ1-5	ASSGDSSNQPQH
TRBV3-1/TRBV3-2	TRBJ1-2	ASSPRGSLVGYT
TRBV7-2	TRBJ2-7	ASSFQLIAGGQGEQY
TRBV7-9	TRBJ1-4	ASSAARGSARRDEKLF
TRBV7-3	TRBJ2-1	ASSPGTGYNEQF
TRBV30	TRBJ1-6	AWSRDGGTWVSPLH
TRBV14	TRBJ1-2	ASSLQGAYYGYT
TRBV5-6	TRBJ2-1	ASSLVAGGLDEQF
TRBV5-5	TRBJ1-2	ASGETGNYGYT
TRBV5-1	TRBJ1-1	ASSLVGRGRTEAF
TRBV23-1	TRBJ2-7	ASSPRDKRYEQY
TRBV7-3	TRBJ2-5	ASSRAGRQETQY
TRBV2	TRBJ2-7	ASSVSRGQGYEQY
TRBV6-1	TRBJ1-4	ASSDGAWEKLF
TRBV7-3	TRBJ2-7	ASSLTGLDDEQY
TRBV6-5	TRBJ1-2	ASGGGSRGGYT
TRBV29-1	TRBJ1-1	SVERQGGTEAF
TRBV7-9	TRBJ1-2	ASSRGTGRAYNYGYT
TRBV3-1/TRBV3-2	TRBJ1-1	ASSQDRGETEAF
TRBV6-5	TRBJ1-1	ASSSPGQGFYEAF
TRBV5-1	TRBJ2-7	ASRSQGLNYEQY
TRBV12-1	TRBJ1-2	ASSFAEIVLTSNSTNYGYT
TRBV15	TRBJ1-3	ATSRWGTTGNTIY
TRBV6-2/TRBV6-3	TRBJ1-1	ASSQGQEAF
TRBV6-5	TRBJ1-6	ASSIDRGNNSPLH
TRBV2	TRBJ1-2	ASSEDGGGRPIRGYT
TRBV15	TRBJ1-4	ATSIGTGGQEKLF
TRBV27	TRBJ1-3	ASSRTGSGNTIY
TRBV7-2	TRBJ2-7	ASSLTGRPEYEQY
TRBV19	TRBJ1-2	ASSIMAPAGSNYGYT
TRBV7-2	TRBJ2-1	ASSFGGGTDEQF
TRBV20-1	TRBJ2-5	SASLRGAVETQY
TRBV5-1	TRBJ2-7	ASSLGGQGSYEQY
TRBV11-2	TRBJ2-7	ASSQEVGGQY
TRBV18	TRBJ1-1	ASSPTDRVNTEAF
TRBV19	TRBJ2-1	ASSGTSRHEQF
TRBV29-1	TRBJ1-2	SAGGGDNYGYT
TRBV7-2	TRBJ2-7	ASSLSFSGGGSYEQY
TRBV7-8	TRBJ2-5	ASSLVVWAAQETQY
TRBV6-1	TRBJ1-5	ASSEAVSTDLNQPQH
TRBV7-2	TRBJ2-7	ASSTSGGAPYEQY
TRBV6-4	TRBJ2-4	ASSAATGARENIQY
TRBV7-9	TRBJ2-1	ASSFLAGGFDEQF
TRBV4-2	TRBJ2-5	ASSQVSSETQY
TRBV19	TRBJ1-1	ASRDRGGMNTEAF
TRBV7-9	TRBJ1-5	ASSLRQNQPQH
TRBV18	TRBJ2-6	ASSPRPQSSPGANVLT